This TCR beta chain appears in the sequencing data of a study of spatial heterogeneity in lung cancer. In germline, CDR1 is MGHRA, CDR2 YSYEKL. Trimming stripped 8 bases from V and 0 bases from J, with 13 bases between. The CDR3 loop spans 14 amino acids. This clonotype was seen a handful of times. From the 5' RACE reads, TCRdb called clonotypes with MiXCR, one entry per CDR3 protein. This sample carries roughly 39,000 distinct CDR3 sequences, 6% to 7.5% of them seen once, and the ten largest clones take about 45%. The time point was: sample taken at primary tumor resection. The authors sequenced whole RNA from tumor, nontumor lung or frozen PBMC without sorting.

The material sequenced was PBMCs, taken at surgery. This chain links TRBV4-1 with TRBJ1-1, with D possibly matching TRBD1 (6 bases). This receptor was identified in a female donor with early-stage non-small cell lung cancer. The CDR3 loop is CASGWTDMNTEAFF. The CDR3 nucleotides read TGCGCCAGCGGTTGGACAGACATGAACACTGAAGCTTTCTTT.